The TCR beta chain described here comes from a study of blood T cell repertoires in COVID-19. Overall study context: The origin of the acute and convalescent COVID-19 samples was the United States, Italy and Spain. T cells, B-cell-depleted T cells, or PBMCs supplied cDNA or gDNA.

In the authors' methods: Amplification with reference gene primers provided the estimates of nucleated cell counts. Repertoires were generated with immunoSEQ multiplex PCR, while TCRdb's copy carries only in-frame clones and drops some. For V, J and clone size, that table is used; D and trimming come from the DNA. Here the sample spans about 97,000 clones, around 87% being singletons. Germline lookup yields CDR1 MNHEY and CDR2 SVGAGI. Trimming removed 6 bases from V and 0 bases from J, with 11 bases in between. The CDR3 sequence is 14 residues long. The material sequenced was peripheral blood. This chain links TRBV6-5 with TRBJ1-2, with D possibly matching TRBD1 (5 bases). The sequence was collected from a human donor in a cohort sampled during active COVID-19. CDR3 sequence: CASSRGAANYGYTF. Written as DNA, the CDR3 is TGTGCCAGCAGCCGCGGGGCTGCTAACTATGGCTACACCTTC.